This TCR beta chain was recovered during a study of identical twins. Findings and caveats of the study: Zero-insertion analyses were open to partial confounding by invariant MAIT and iNKT cells.

The V gene lost 4 bases and the J gene lost 8 bases, with 9 bases spanning the gap. The CDR3 is 12 amino acids. Germline lookup yields CDR1 MGHRA and CDR2 YSYEKL. TCRdb redid the calling of the 5' RACE reads with MiXCR, one entry per CDR3 protein. The sample has 450,000 to 600,000 distinct CDR3 sequences, about 22% seen once. Healthy Caucasians supplied all donations. With regard to this clonotype: What it binds is unknown.

The data also belong to a second study, concerning yellow fever vaccine responses in identical twins.

What was sequenced was CD4+ T cells sorted from blood. The chain employs TRBV4-1 and TRBJ2-1; D may be TRBD2 (5 bases). The sequence was collected from a woman in her late teens or twenties in good health. This CDR3 is CASSPLGHEQFF. The CDR3 DNA is TGCGCCAGCAGCCCACTAGGGCATGAGCAGTTCTTC.